One sample yielded the 17 T cell receptor beta chains listed below, sequenced in a study of CD8 T cells in ankylosing spondylitis. TCRdb passed the 5' RACE reads through MiXCR, listing each CDR3 protein once. The repertoire holds approximately 340,000 distinct CDR3 sequences, with roughly 15% as singletons. The sample comprised blood, either unsorted or a sorted T cell fraction (not recorded which). The receptors shown here come from a male donor with ankylosing spondylitis or in good health (not recorded which).

This chain links TRBV7-9 with TRBJ1-1; D ambiguous. The CDR3 length is 14 residues. The germline V and J ends were trimmed by 5 bases and 1 base, with 11 bases remaining between them. The germline gives CDR1 SEHNR, CDR2 FQNEAQ (reference sequence). CDR3 nucleotides: TGTGCCAGCAGCCGGACGGAATCGAACACTGAAGCTTTCTTT. Translation gives CASSRTESNTEAFF.

This clonotype turned up a few times. V usage is TRBV5-1 and J usage is TRBJ2-7; a weak D match, TRBD1 (6 bases). The CDR3 loop spans 14 amino acids. The ends were cut back, 0 bases at V and 2 bases at J, with 9 bases in the middle. Per the germline V gene, CDR1 is SGHRS and CDR2 is YFSETQ. Here the CDR3 DNA reads TGCGCCAGCAGCTTGGTGCAGGGGACCTACGAGCAGTACTTC. This codes for CASSLVQGTYEQYF.

The chain has TRBV25-1 and TRBJ2-3; D remains ambiguous. The germline gives CDR1 MGHDK, CDR2 SYGVNS. The CDR3 consists of 14 residues. V lost 3 bases and J lost 0, with 7 bases in between. This CDR3 is CASSESGSTDTQYF. In DNA form, the CDR3 reads TGTGCCAGCAGTGAGTCCGGAAGCACAGATACGCAGTATTTT.

The chain employs TRBV4-1 and TRBJ1-1; maybe TRBD1 (5 bases). Germline V lookup: CDR1 MGHRA, CDR2 YSYEKL. The CDR3 loop spans 14 amino acids. V was clipped by 8 bases and J by 2 bases, with 15 bases between them. CDR3: CASGSRQTNTEAFF. The DNA of the CDR3 is TGCGCCAGCGGATCACGACAGACCAACACTGAAGCTTTCTTT.

The gene calls are TRBV3-1 and TRBJ2-7; a weak D match, TRBD1 (7 bases). The ends were cut back, 0 bases at V and 2 bases at J, with 11 bases in the middle. The CDR3 spans 15 residues. The germline V gene has CDR1 LGHDT and CDR2 YNNKEL (reference sequence). The CDR3 is CASSQEAGGPYEQYF. The CDR3 nucleotides are TGTGCCAGCAGCCAAGAGGCAGGGGGGCCCTACGAGCAGTACTTC.

This clonotype was recorded many times. The genes are TRBV20-1 and TRBJ2-3; possibly TRBD1 or TRBD2 for D (5 bases each). Per the germline V gene, CDR1 is DFQATT and CDR2 is SNEGSKA (reference sequence). The CDR3 extends over 14 amino acids. With 5 bases removed from V and 1 base from J, the gap between germline ends came to 13 bases. The CDR3: CSAEGSLRTDTQYF. CDR3 bases: TGCAGTGCTGAGGGGTCTCTCCGCACAGATACGCAGTATTTT.

In its sample, this clonotype was seen many times. The chain uses TRBV25-1 and TRBJ1-1; D unresolved. CDR1 MGHDK and CDR2 SYGVNS come from the germline V gene. V lost 1 base and J lost 1, with 10 bases in between. The CDR3 extends over 15 amino acids. In nucleotides, the CDR3 is TGTGCCAGCAGTGAATTTGGCCGAGCGAACACTGAAGCTTTCTTT. The encoded protein is CASSEFGRANTEAFF.

The V call is TRBV6-1, the J call TRBJ2-3; D could derive from TRBD1 or TRBD2 (7 bases each). The CDR3 is 14 amino acids. Germline V gene sequence: CDR1 MNHNS, CDR2 SASEGT. Trimming removed 8 bases at V and 4 bases at J, with 16 bases between. CDR3: CASAQTGRADTQYF. The CDR3 DNA is TGTGCCAGCGCCCAGACAGGGAGGGCAGATACGCAGTATTTT.

This clonotype was recorded a few times. This chain uses TRBV10-3 with TRBJ2-3; the D gene is possibly TRBD1 (6 bases). This CDR3 has 14 residues. Germline V gene sequence: CDR1 ENHRY, CDR2 SYGVKD. V was pared by 3 bases and J by 4 bases, with 11 bases between. The DNA for the CDR3 is TGTGCCATCAGTGATCTACAGGGAGCAGATACGCAGTATTTT. Encoded protein: CAISDLQGADTQYF.

J is TRBJ2-1 and V is TRBV13; 11 bases are a match to TRBD2. The CDR3 is 16 residues long. From germline, CDR1 is PRHDT and CDR2 FYEKMQ (reference sequence). V gave up 3 bases and J gave up 5 bases; unmatched junction bases: 6. The CDR3: CASSFTSTSGNNEQFF. In DNA, the CDR3 is TGTGCCAGCAGCTTCACGTCGACTAGCGGGAACAATGAGCAGTTCTTC.

This clonotype occurred a few times. V usage is TRBV28 and J usage is TRBJ1-2; D remains unclear. Germline V CDR1 and CDR2: MDHEN, SYDVKM. This CDR3 has 12 residues. Trimming removed 3 bases at V and 2 bases at J, with 4 bases between. CDR3 protein: CASSLFNYGYTF. CDR3 nucleotide sequence: TGTGCCAGCAGTTTGTTCAACTATGGCTACACCTTC.

This clonotype was seen more than once but under ten times. The chain couples TRBV7-8 to TRBJ2-5, with D unresolved. Germline values: CDR1 SGHVS, CDR2 FQNEAQ. The CDR3 length is 13 residues. V dropped 1 base and J dropped 4 bases, with 7 bases sitting between them. The CDR3 bases are TGTGCCAGCAGCTTAGTCCTTTCAGAGACCCAGTACTTC. It specifies CASSLVLSETQYF.

The V call is TRBV14, the J call TRBJ2-7; D remains ambiguous. From germline, CDR1 is SGHDN and CDR2 FVKESK. This CDR3 comprises 13 residues. V shed 4 bases and J shed 2 bases, with 9 bases lying between them. CDR3 sequence: CASSRQVTYEQYF. The CDR3 nucleotides are TGTGCCAGCAGCCGGCAGGTCACCTACGAGCAGTACTTC.

This chain links TRBV29-1 with TRBJ2-1; 13 bases are shared with TRBD2. This CDR3 comprises 15 residues. With 4 bases clipped from V and 14 bases from J, the junction kept 14 bases outside the gene matches. Germline values: CDR1 SQVTM, CDR2 ANQGSEA. The CDR3 reads CSVAPSGTSGTIEFF. The CDR3 region has the DNA TGCAGCGTTGCCCCCTCCGGGACTAGCGGGACGATTGAGTTCTTC.

CDR3 residues: CASSEQGLGNIQYF. CDR3 nucleotide sequence: TGTGCCAGCAGTGAACAGGGGCTAGGGAACATTCAGTACTTC. The chain employs TRBV6-1 and TRBJ2-4; TRBD1 might be the D (6 bases). This CDR3 has 14 residues. V lost 2 bases, J lost 7 bases, and 12 bases lay in between. Germline assignment: CDR1 MNHNS and CDR2 SASEGT.

This clonotype was recorded a few times. The rearrangement links TRBV27 to TRBJ2-3; D ambiguous. CDR3 size: 14 residues. Trimming stripped 5 bases from V and 0 bases from J, with 9 bases between. Germline values: CDR1 MNHEY, CDR2 SMNVEV (reference sequence). The CDR3 here is CASSLRSSTDTQYF. The CDR3 DNA sequence: TGTGCCAGCAGTCTCCGGAGTAGCACAGATACGCAGTATTTT.

As DNA, the CDR3 is TGCAGTGCTAGTAGTCAGATCTCCTACAATGAGCAGTTCTTC. It is translated as CSASSQISYNEQFF. The chain combines TRBV20-1 with TRBJ2-1; no clear D gene. Germline loops: CDR1 DFQATT, CDR2 SNEGSKA (reference sequence). The CDR3 length is 14 residues. The V end lost 3 bases, the J end lost 0 bases, and 9 bases lay between the germline ends.